This T cell receptor (beta chain) was observed in a study of T cells in Graves' hyperthyroidism and ophthalmopathy. About the research overall: Initial diagnosis, before any treatment, was when peripheral blood was collected.

This clonotype showed up many times. The antigen remains unidentified. Amplified TCR beta CDR3 regions came from RNA transcripts. The HTBI primer set served for first-round RT-PCR of the TCR CDR3. MiXCR, run by TCRdb on the multiplex PCR reads, gives a single entry per CDR3 protein. The sample has about 600,000 distinct CDR3 sequences; 14% are singletons. The study based diagnoses on clinical symptoms, serum thyroxine and TRAb, thyroid ultrasound and orbital computed tomography. Regarding the study as a whole: Most clonotypes expanded in thyroid above 0.001 were likewise present in blood.

The CDR3 is 16 amino acids. The ends lost 4 bases at V and 7 bases at J; junction bases unmatched: 11. From germline, CDR1 is MNHNS and CDR2 SASEGT. This sequence originates from a woman between 18 and 30 years old with Graves' ophthalmopathy. Sequenced material: blood. The chain joins TRBV6-1 to TRBJ2-7; 12 bases are a match to TRBD1. The CDR3 region has the DNA TGTGCCAGCAGTGTCCGGCCGGGACAGGGGGCGGAAGAGCAGTACTTC. Its protein product is CASSVRPGQGAEEQYF.